Sequencing of this T cell receptor (beta chain) was carried out in a study of CD8+ T cells in alopecia areata. Findings of the study overall: Many expanded lesional clones remained in scalp and blood on tofacitinib. Clonality in lesional scalp, especially alopecia totalis/universalis, exceeded that of normal scalp.

This clone was found a few times. As yet, its antigen is unknown. TCR sequencing used cDNA made by reverse transcription of extracted RNA. The method was immunoSEQ multiplex PCR; TCRdb's version includes in-frame clones alone and lacks a portion of them. The repertoire has about 90,000 clones, roughly 40% of them found once; the top ten carry less than 20%. Trimming took 8 bases from V and 4 from J, leaving 5 bases between them. The CDR3 consists of 10 residues. Germline V CDR1 and CDR2: MNHEY, SVGAGI. Treatment meaning: oral pan-JAK inhibitor, 5-10 mg twice daily. Lesional scalp punch biopsies and peripheral blood were collected from alopecia areata patients.

The TCR originated in a human donor with alopecia areata. The chain couples TRBV6-5 to TRBJ1-1, with unresolved D. The specimen was CD8+ T cells sorted from blood, collected at week 24, from a patient treated with tofacitinib. This CDR3 is CASVSTEAFF. For the CDR3, the DNA is TGTGCCAGCGTTTCCACTGAAGCTTTCTTT.